This passage covers 5 T cell receptor beta chains from one sample sequenced in a study of T cells in Graves' hyperthyroidism and ophthalmopathy (dated by TCRdb to between 2018 and 2021). Libraries were constructed by multiplex PCR. The data were produced on an Illumina HiSeq 2000. The TCR beta CDR3 regions were amplified from the RNA transcripts. The TCR CDR3 was subjected to a first round of RT-PCR using the HTBI primer set and the Qiagen OneStep RT-PCR kit. TCRdb took the public reads, trimmed them with fastp at Q25, ran MiXCR for clone calling and kept in-frame beta chains. Rows with a matching CDR3 protein are joined into one entry that keeps the most common DNA and genes. The table for this sample lists 300,000 to 350,000 distinct CDR3 sequences; around 17% of them were counted only once. Roughly a third of the sample is in the top ten clones. Source material: blood. These receptors originate from a man aged 25-40 years with Graves' hyperthyroidism.

This clonotype was detected a few times. The chain is built from TRBV11-1 and TRBJ2-3, with a weak D call TRBD2 (6 bases). Trimming took 0 bases from V and 2 from J, leaving 9 bases between them. The CDR3 has 15 residues. Germline V gene lookup returns CDR1 SGHAT and CDR2 FQDESV (reference sequence). CDR3 nucleotides: TGTGCCAGCAGCTTAGCTAGCGGACTCACAGATACGCAGTATTTT. Its translation: CASSLASGLTDTQYF.

This clonotype was counted only a few times. The chain couples TRBV5-1 to TRBJ1-5, with a possible D match to TRBD1 (6 bases). CDR1 and CDR2 from the germline V gene are SGHRS and YFSETQ. V was shortened by 4 bases and J by 6 bases, with 11 bases between the two germline ends. CDR3 length: 13 amino acids. The CDR3 region is CASSAQGGQPQHF. CDR3 in DNA: TGCGCCAGCAGCGCACAGGGAGGTCAGCCCCAGCATTTT. The full variable domain, in which reference TRBV5-1 and TRBJ1-5 provide the parts outside the CDR3, is KAGVTQTPRYLIKTRGQQVTLSCSPISGHRSVSWYQQTPGQGLQFLFEYFSETQRNKGNFPGRFSGRQFSNSRSEMNVSTLELGDSALYLCASSAQGGQPQHFGDGTRLSIL.

This clonotype was found once. A much larger clone is a single base away; this may be a read error. V usage is TRBV2 and J usage is TRBJ1-5; TRBD1 is a possible D gene (5 bases). The V gene lost 6 bases and the J gene lost 6 bases, with 21 bases spanning the gap. The CDR3 contains 16 residues. In germline, CDR1 is SNHLY, CDR2 FYNNEI. In DNA form, the CDR3 reads TGTGCCAGCAGATACGGGGCAGGCCCCGGGGGTCAGCCCCAGCATTTT. Its translation is CASRYGAGPGGQPQHF.

In its sample, this clonotype was seen many times. In DNA, the CDR3 is TGCAGTGCCCCATTTAGCGGGAGTGGAGATACGCAGTATTTT. Its protein product is CSAPFSGSGDTQYF. The chain links TRBV20-1 to TRBJ2-3; 9 bases map to TRBD2. This CDR3 is built from 14 residues. V shed 6 bases and J 5 bases; nucleotides not matched to a gene: 9. CDR1 and CDR2 (germline): DFQATT, SNEGSKA (reference sequence).

In this sample, this clonotype turned up many times. The V gene is TRBV11-2, the J gene TRBJ2-1; TRBD2 aligns across 12 bases. This CDR3 has 16 amino acids. The germline CDR1 and CDR2 sequences are SGHAT and FQNNGV. V gave up 1 base and J gave up 8 bases; unmatched junction bases: 6. The CDR3 sequence is CASSLVGTSGWDEQFF. The CDR3 DNA follows: TGTGCCAGCAGCTTAGTCGGGACTAGCGGGTGGGATGAGCAGTTCTTC.